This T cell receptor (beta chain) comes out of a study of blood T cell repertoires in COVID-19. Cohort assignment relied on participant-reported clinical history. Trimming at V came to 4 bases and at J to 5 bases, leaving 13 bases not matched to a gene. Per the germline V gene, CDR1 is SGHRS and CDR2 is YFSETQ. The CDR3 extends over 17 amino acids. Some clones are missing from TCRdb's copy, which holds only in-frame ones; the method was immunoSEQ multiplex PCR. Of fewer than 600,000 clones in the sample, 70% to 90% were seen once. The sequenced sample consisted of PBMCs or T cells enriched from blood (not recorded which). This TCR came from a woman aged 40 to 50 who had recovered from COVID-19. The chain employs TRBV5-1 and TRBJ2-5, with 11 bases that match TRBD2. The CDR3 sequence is CASSPRVAGGFAETQYF. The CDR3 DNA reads TGCGCCAGCAGCCCGAGGGTAGCGGGAGGGTTTGCGGAGACCCAGTACTTC.